This TCR beta chain was profiled in a study of shared clonotypes between healthy human individuals. The study's findings and limits: In having few donors, the study represented limited genetic and exposure-history diversity.

For this clone: The antigen is unknown.

V was cut by 4 bases and J by 0 bases, with 15 bases left in between. The CDR3 length is 17 residues. Looked up from germline, CDR1 is LGHNT and CDR2 is FRNRAP. Investigators divided CD4+ cells into CD45RA+ naive and CD45RA-negative memory subsets. For sorted subsets, about 200 ng DNA per replicate equaled 30,000 or so T cell genomes. Assay used: immunoSEQ multiplex PCR; TCRdb lists only in-frame clones, some missing. The sample lists 2 million to 3 million clones; approximately 94% were seen once. This TCR was sampled from a man between 18 and 29 years old in good health. Sequencing was done on a sample of naive CD4+ T cells sorted from blood. Specified subset: CD45RA+ positively selected. The gene calls are TRBV12-5 and TRBJ1-4; D unresolved. CDR3 sequence (DNA): TGTGCTAGTGGTTACCACGAACGGCCGGCAACTAATGAAAAACTGTTTTTT. Its translation is CASGYHERPATNEKLFF.